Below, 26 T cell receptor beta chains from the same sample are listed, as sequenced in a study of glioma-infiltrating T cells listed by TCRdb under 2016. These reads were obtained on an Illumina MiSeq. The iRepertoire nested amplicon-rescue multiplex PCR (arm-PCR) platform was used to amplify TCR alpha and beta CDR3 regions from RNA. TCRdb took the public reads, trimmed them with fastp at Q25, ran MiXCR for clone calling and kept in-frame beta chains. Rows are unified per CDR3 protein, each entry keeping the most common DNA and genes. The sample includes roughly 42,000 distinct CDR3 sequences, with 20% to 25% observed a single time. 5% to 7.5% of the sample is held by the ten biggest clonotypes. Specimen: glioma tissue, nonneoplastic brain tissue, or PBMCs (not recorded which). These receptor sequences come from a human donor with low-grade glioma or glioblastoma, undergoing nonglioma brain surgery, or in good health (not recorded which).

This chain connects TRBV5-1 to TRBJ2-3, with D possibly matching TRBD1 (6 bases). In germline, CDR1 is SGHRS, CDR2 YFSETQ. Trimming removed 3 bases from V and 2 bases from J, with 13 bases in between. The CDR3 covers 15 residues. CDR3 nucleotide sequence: TGCGCCAGCAGCTCAACAGGGTACGACACAGATACGCAGTATTTT. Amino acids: CASSSTGYDTDTQYF.

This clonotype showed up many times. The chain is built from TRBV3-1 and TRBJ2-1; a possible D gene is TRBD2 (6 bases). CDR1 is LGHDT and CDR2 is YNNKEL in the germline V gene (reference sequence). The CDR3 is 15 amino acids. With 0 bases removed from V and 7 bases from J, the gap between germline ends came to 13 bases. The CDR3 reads CASSQEAGSGNEQFF. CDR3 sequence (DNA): TGTGCCAGCAGCCAAGAGGCTGGTAGCGGTAATGAGCAGTTCTTC.

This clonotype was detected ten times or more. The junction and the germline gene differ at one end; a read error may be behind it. This chain's CDR3 is CASSTSSVEETQYF. CDR3 DNA: TGCGCCAGCAGTACCTCTAGCGTTGAAGAGACCCAGTACTTC. The chain carries TRBV6-1 and TRBJ2-5; D is perhaps TRBD2 (6 bases). This CDR3 spans 14 amino acids. Germline values: CDR1 MNHNS, CDR2 SASEGT.

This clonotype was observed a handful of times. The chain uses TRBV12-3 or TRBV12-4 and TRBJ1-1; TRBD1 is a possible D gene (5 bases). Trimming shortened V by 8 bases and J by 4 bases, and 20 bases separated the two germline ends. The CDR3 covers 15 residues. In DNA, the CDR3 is TGTGCCAGCTCCTCCCCGGGGGGGGGTGTCACTGAAGCTTTCTTT. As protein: CASSSPGGGVTEAFF.

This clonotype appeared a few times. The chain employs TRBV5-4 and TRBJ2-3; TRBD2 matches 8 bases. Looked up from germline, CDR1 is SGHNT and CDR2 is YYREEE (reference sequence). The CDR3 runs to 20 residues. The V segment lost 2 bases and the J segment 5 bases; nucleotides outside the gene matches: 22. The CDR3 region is CASSFGLAGAIMVGKDTQYF. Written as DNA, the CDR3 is TGTGCCAGCAGCTTTGGGCTAGCGGGCGCTATTATGGTTGGAAAAGATACGCAGTATTTT. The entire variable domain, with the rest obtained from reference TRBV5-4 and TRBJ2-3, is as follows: ETGVTQSPTHLIKTRGQQVTLRCSSQSGHNTVSWYQQALGQGPQFIFQYYREEENGRGNFPPRFSGLQFPNYSSELNVNALELDDSALYLCASSFGLAGAIMVGKDTQYFGPGTRLTVL.

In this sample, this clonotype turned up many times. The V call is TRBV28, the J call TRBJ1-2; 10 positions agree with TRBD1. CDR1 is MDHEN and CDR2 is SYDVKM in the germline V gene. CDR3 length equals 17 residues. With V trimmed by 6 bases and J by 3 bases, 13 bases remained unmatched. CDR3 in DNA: TGTGCCAGCAGGGACTCATCCGGGACAGGGGATTACTATGGCTACACCTTC. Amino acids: CASRDSSGTGDYYGYTF.

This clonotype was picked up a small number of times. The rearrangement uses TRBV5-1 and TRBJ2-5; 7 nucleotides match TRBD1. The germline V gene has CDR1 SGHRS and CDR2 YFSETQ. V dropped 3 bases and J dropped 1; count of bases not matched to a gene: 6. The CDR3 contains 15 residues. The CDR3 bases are TGCGCCAGCAGCTGGGGGACAGTTGCCCAAGAGACCCAGTACTTC. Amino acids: CASSWGTVAQETQYF.

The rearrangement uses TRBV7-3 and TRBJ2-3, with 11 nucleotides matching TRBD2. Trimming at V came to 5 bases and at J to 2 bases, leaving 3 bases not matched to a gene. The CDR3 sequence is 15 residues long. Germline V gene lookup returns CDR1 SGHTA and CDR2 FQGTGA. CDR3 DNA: TGTGCCAGCAGCGAGACTAGCGGGAACACAGATACGCAGTATTTT. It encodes CASSETSGNTDTQYF.

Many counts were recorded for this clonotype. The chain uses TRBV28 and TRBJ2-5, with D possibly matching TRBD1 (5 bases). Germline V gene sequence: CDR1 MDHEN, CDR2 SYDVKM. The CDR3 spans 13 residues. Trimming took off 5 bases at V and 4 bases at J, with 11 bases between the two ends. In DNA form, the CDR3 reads TGTGCCAGCAGTCCGTTGGGGCCAGAGACCCAGTACTTC. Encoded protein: CASSPLGPETQYF.

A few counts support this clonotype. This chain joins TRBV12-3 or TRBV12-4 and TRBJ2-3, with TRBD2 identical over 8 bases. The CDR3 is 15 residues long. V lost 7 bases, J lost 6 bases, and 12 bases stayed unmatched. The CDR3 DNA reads TGTGCCAGCAACCCGGGGGGGGTCCGGTCTGATACGCAGTATTTT. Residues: CASNPGGVRSDTQYF.

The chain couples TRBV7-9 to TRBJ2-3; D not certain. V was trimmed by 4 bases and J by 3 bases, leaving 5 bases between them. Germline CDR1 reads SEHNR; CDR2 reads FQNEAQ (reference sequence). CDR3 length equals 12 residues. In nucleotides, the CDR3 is TGTGCCAGCAGCTCGACTACAGATACGCAGTATTTT. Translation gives CASSSTTDTQYF.

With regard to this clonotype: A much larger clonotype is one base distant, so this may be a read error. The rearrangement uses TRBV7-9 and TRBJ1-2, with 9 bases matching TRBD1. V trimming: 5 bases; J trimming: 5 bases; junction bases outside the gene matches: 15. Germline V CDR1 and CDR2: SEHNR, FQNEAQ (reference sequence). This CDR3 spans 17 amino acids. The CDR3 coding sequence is TGTGCCAGCAGCCGACCAGTACAGGGGGCGTCGAGGTATGGCTACACCTTC. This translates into CASSRPVQGASRYGYTF. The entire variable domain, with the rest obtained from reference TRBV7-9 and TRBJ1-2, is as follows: DTGVSQNPRHKITKRGQNVTFRCDPISEHNRLYWYRQTLGQGPEFLTYFQNEAQLEKSRLLSDRFSAERPKGSFSTLEIQRTEQGDSAMYLCASSRPVQGASRYGYTFGSGTRLTVV.

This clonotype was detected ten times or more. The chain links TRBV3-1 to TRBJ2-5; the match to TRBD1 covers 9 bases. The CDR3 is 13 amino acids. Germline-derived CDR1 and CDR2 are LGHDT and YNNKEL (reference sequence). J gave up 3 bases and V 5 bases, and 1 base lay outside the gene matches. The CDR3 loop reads CASSGTGKETQYF. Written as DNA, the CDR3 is TGTGCCAGCAGCGGGACAGGGAAAGAGACCCAGTACTTC.

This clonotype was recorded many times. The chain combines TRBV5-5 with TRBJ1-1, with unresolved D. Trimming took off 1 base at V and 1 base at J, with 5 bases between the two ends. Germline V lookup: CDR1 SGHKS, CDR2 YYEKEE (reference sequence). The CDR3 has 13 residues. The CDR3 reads CASSLFPNTEAFF. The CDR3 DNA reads TGTGCCAGCAGCTTGTTCCCGAACACTGAAGCTTTCTTT.

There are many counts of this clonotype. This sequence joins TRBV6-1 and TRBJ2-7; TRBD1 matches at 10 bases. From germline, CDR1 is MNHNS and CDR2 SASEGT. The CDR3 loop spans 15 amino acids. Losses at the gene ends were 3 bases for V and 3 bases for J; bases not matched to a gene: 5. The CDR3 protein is CASSDSGTGVYEQYF. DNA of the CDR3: TGTGCCAGCAGTGACTCCGGGACAGGGGTCTACGAGCAGTACTTC.

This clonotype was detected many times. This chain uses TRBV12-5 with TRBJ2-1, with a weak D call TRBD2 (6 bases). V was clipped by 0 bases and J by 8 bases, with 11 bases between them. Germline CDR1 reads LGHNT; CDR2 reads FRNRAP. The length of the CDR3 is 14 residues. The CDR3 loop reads CASGLVTSIHEQFF. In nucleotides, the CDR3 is TGTGCTAGTGGTTTGGTAACTAGCATTCATGAGCAGTTCTTC.

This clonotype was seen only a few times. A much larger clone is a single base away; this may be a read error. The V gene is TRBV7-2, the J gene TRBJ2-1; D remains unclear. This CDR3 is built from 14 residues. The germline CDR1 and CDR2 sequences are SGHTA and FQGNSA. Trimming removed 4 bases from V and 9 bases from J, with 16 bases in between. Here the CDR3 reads CASSSPRSRVEQFF. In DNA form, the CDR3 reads TGTGCCAGCAGCTCCCCTAGGTCTCGCGTTGAGCAGTTCTTC.

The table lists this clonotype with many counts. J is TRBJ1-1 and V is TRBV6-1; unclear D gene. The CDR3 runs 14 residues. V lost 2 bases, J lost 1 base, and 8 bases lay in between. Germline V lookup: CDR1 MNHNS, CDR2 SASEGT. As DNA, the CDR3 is TGTGCCAGCAGTGAACGCCCGACGAACACTGAAGCTTTCTTT. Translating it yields CASSERPTNTEAFF.

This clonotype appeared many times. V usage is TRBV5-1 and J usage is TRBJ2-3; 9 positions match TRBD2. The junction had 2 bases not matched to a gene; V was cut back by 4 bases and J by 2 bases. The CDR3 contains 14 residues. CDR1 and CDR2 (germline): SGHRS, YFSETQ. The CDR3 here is CASSPSGTTDTQYF. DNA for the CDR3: TGCGCCAGCAGCCCTAGCGGGACCACAGATACGCAGTATTTT. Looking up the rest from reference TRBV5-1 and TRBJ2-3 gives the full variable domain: KAGVTQTPRYLIKTRGQQVTLSCSPISGHRSVSWYQQTPGQGLQFLFEYFSETQRNKGNFPGRFSGRQFSNSRSEMNVSTLELGDSALYLCASSPSGTTDTQYFGPGTRLTVL.

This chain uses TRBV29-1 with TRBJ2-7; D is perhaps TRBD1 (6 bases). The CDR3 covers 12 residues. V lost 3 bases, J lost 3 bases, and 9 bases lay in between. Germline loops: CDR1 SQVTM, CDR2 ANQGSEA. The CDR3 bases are TGCAGCGTTGAGGACAGCTACTACGAGCAGTACTTC. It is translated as CSVEDSYYEQYF.

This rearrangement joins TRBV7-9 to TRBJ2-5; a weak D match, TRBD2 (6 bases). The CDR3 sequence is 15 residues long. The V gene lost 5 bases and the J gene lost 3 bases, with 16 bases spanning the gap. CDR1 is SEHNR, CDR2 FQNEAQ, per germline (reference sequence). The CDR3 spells CASSNRLDGEETQYF. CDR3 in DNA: TGTGCCAGCAGCAACCGACTAGACGGGGAAGAGACCCAGTACTTC.

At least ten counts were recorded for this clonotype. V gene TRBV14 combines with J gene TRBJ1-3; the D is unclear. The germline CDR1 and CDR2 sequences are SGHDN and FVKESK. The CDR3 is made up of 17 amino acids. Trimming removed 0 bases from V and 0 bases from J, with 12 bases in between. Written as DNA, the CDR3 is TGTGCCAGCAGCCAAGATCAAGGTTTTAGCTCTGGAAACACCATATATTTT. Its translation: CASSQDQGFSSGNTIYF.

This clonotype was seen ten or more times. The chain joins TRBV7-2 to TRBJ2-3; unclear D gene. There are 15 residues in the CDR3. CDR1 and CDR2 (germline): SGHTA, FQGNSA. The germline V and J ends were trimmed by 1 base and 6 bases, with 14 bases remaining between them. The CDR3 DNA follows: TGTGCCAGCAGCTTAGAAGGTAGACGGACGGATACGCAGTATTTT. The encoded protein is CASSLEGRRTDTQYF.

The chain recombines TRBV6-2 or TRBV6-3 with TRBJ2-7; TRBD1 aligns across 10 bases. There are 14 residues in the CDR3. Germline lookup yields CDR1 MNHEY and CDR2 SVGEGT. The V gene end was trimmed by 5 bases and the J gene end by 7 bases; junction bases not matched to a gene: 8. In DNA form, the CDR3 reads TGTGCCAGCAGTGAGGGGACAGGGGCGGCTGAGCAGTACTTC. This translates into CASSEGTGAAEQYF.

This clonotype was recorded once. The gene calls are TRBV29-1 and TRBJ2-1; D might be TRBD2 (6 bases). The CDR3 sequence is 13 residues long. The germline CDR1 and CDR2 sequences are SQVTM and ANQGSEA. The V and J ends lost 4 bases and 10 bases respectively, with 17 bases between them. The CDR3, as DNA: TGCAGCGTTGCCGGGGGATCCTCCTTCGAGCAGTTCTTC. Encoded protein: CSVAGGSSFEQFF.

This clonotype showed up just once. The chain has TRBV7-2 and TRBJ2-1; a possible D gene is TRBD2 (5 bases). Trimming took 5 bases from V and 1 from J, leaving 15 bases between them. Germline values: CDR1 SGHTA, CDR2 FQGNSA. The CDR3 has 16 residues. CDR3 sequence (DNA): TGTGCCAGCAGCGTAAGCGGCCAGACATCCTACAATGAGCAGTTCTTC. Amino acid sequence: CASSVSGQTSYNEQFF.